Reported below is one TCR beta chain. Antigen unknown. These data belong to a study of T cells expressing NK-cell markers. Study results and caveats: No clear determination of HCMV specificity was made for expanded NKG2C+ T cell clones. Similarly, these clonotypes led the CD3+CD56-NKG2C+ fraction as well in four donors. NKG2C+ dominant clonotype frequencies in six donors were roughly 1.0-7.5% of CD8+ T cells.

It was by 5'RACE template switching with UMIs that TCR beta cDNA was made. TCRdb re-called the 5' RACE reads; one entry per CDR3 protein, DNA not given. Its table records a few hundred thousand distinct CDR3 sequences. The CDR3 consists of 15 residues. Germline V gives CDR1 SGHTA, CDR2 FQGNSA. V gene TRBV7-2 combines with J gene TRBJ2-7; the TCRdb D gene call, TRBD1, has no DNA to confirm it. This clonotype originated in a man aged 18 to 29 in good health. Material: blood T cells: a sorted CD56 or NKG2C T cell subset, CD4+ or CD8+ T cells, or bulk PBMC T cells (not recorded which). Here the CDR3 reads CASSKSGPGQVEQYF.